A selection of T cell receptor beta chains follows, all from one sample in a study of CD8 T cells in ankylosing spondylitis. MiXCR, run by TCRdb on the 5' RACE reads, gives a single entry per CDR3 protein. Of almost 250,000 distinct CDR3 sequences listed, around 32% were seen once; the top ten hold about 4.2%. Input material: blood, either unsorted or a sorted T cell fraction (not recorded which). Receptors were obtained from a male donor with ankylosing spondylitis or in good health (not recorded which). CDR3s leave out the opening cysteine and the closing phenylalanine or tryptophan. Rows give clone size only sometimes, using once, few, many, or a class for an expanded clone.

v_gene: TRBV12-3/TRBV12-4
abundance: -
j_gene: TRBJ2-3
CDR3aa: ASSLIDIMQY

v_gene: TRBV5-5
abundance: -
j_gene: TRBJ2-7
CDR3aa: ASSLPVVSYEQY

v_gene: TRBV20-1
abundance: -
j_gene: TRBJ2-5
CDR3aa: SVSSPVQETQY

v_gene: TRBV12-3/TRBV12-4
abundance: -
j_gene: TRBJ2-5
CDR3aa: ASSLQAAQETQY

v_gene: TRBV9
abundance: -
j_gene: TRBJ2-3
CDR3aa: ASSPSPTSGGTDTQY

v_gene: TRBV29-1
abundance: -
j_gene: TRBJ2-2
CDR3aa: SVAGGPGELF

v_gene: TRBV7-8
abundance: -
j_gene: TRBJ2-5
CDR3aa: ASSLDPETQY

v_gene: TRBV18
abundance: -
j_gene: TRBJ2-4
CDR3aa: ASSPGVGREY

v_gene: TRBV20-1
abundance: -
j_gene: TRBJ2-1
CDR3aa: SARVSRDRGDEQF

v_gene: TRBV20-1
abundance: -
j_gene: TRBJ1-1
CDR3aa: SAGRQNTEAF

v_gene: TRBV20-1
abundance: -
j_gene: TRBJ2-1
CDR3aa: SARDPQVTGAYNEQF

v_gene: TRBV20-1
abundance: -
j_gene: TRBJ2-7
CDR3aa: SAFDRGISYEQY

v_gene: TRBV20-1
abundance: many
j_gene: TRBJ2-1
CDR3aa: SARDFRTSPLRDEQF

v_gene: TRBV24-1
abundance: few
j_gene: TRBJ2-6
CDR3aa: ATSADGFNVLT

v_gene: TRBV20-1
abundance: few
j_gene: TRBJ2-4
CDR3aa: SARAQLAKNIQY

v_gene: TRBV10-3
abundance: few
j_gene: TRBJ2-3
CDR3aa: ASQGGTDTQY

v_gene: TRBV12-3/TRBV12-4
abundance: many
j_gene: TRBJ2-3
CDR3aa: ASSFLGTDTQY

v_gene: TRBV20-1
abundance: -
j_gene: TRBJ2-7
CDR3aa: SAPWTGIYEQY

v_gene: TRBV29-1
abundance: -
j_gene: TRBJ1-1
CDR3aa: SVEWTRVWDTEAF

v_gene: TRBV20-1
abundance: -
j_gene: TRBJ2-2
CDR3aa: SASRQLNTGELF

v_gene: TRBV24-1
abundance: -
j_gene: TRBJ2-1
CDR3aa: ATANNEQF